This T cell receptor (beta chain) was identified in a study of T cells in Graves' hyperthyroidism and ophthalmopathy. Broader study findings: Peripheral blood also featured most of the thyroid clonotypes expanded above 0.001.

TCR beta CDR3 sequences were amplified from RNA transcripts. HTBI primers were used for first-round RT-PCR of the TCR CDR3. TCRdb re-called the multiplex PCR reads through MiXCR, storing one row per CDR3 protein. The sample yields a few hundred thousand distinct CDR3 sequences, 46% seen once. No ophthalmopathy progression within 18 months constituted stable Graves' hyperthyroidism. The hyperthyroidism patients had all been newly diagnosed, and their disease duration was under 2 months. Their ages ranged from 18 to 65 years. Diagnoses were established using clinical symptoms, serum thyroxine and TRAb, thyroid ultrasound and orbital computed tomography. CDR1 and CDR2 from the germline V gene are SEHNR and FQNEAQ (reference sequence). V was trimmed by 5 bases and J by 2 bases, leaving 15 bases between them. The CDR3 is made up of 15 amino acids. A word on this clonotype: Its specificity is unknown. A read error may be the cause here, since a much bigger clone is one base away. Likely a read error: the CDR3 ends without its conserved phenylalanine or tryptophan.

V and J are TRBV7-9 and TRBJ1-1; tentative D call: TRBD1 (6 bases). This TCR was recovered from a woman in her late teens or twenties with Graves' hyperthyroidism. What was sequenced was peripheral blood or thyroid tissue (not recorded which). The CDR3 loop is CASSQGAGANTEAFL. The CDR3 bases are TGTGCCAGCAGCCAAGGTGCAGGGGCTAACACTGAAGCTTTCCTT.